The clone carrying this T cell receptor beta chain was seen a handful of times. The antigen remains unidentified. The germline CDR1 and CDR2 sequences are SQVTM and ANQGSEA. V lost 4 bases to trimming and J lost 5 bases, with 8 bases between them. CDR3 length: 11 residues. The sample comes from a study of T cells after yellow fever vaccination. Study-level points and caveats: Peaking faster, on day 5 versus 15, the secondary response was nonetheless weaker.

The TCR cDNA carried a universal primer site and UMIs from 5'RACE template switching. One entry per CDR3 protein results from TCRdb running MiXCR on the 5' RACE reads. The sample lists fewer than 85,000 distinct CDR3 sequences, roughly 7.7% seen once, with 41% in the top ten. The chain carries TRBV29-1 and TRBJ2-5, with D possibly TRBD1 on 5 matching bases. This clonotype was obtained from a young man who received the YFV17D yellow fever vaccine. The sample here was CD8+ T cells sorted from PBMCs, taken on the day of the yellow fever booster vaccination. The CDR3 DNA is TGCAGCGTTGGGGGCATCGAGACCCAGTACTTC. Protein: CSVGGIETQYF.